The source of this T cell receptor beta chain is a study of Ad26.COV2.S vaccination and SARS-CoV-2 variants. Treatment defined: about 20 received Ad26.COV2.S at low or high dose, single or two shots; about 5 received placebo; per-sample allocation not given. Samples were taken on day 63 after the first vaccine or placebo injection. The CDR3 is 14 residues long. V lost 7 bases and J lost 5; bases outside the gene matches: 7. Germline CDR1 is SNHLY and CDR2 is FYNNEI. TCRdb's copy holds only in-frame clones and misses some; the assay was immunoSEQ multiplex PCR. The sample lists some 410,000 clones; 92% were seen once. Findings and caveats of the study: After vaccination, substantial breadth of spike-specific CD8+ and CD4+ responses was reported. Placebo recipients showed lower spike-specific TCR breadth than vaccinees.

Details on this clone: Its antigen remains unidentified.

This TCR derives from a person aged 18 to 59 who received the Ad26.COV2.S COVID-19 vaccine or a placebo. This chain connects TRBV2 to TRBJ1-4, with TRBD1 matching over 7 bases. This sample comprised peripheral blood, obtained in a trial of Ad26.COV2.S vaccine versus placebo. The CDR3 DNA is TGTGCCAGCATGAGGACAGGAGTGAATGAAAAACTGTTTTTT. Residues: CASMRTGVNEKLFF.